These 25 T cell receptor beta chains originate from one sample sequenced in a study of blood T cell repertoires in COVID-19. Measured with immunoSEQ multiplex PCR; TCRdb has only the in-frame clones, and not every one. The repertoire holds roughly 150,000 clones, approximately 91% seen once, with about 5% in the top ten. Sequencing was done on a sample of peripheral blood. The receptors were gathered from a man younger than 35 with COVID-19, enrolled during active disease.

The V gene is TRBV6-6, the J gene TRBJ1-1; D is perhaps TRBD1 (5 bases). The CDR3 contains 16 residues. Trimming cost V 9 bases and J 0 bases, with 20 bases left between them. Germline V gene data show CDR1 as MNHNY and CDR2 as SVGAGI (reference sequence). Written as DNA, the CDR3 is TGTGCCAGTAAGGGGATTAATAGTGGGATGAACACTGAAGCTTTCTTT. This translates into CASKGINSGMNTEAFF.

This rearrangement joins TRBV25-1 to TRBJ2-2; 8 positions agree with TRBD2. V was pared by 6 bases and J by 6 bases, with 3 bases of the junction left unmatched. Germline CDR1 MGHDK, CDR2 SYGVNS. The CDR3 has 13 residues. The CDR3 is CASRQAGAGELFF. DNA of the CDR3: TGTGCCAGCAGACAAGCGGGGGCCGGGGAGCTGTTTTTT.

The rearrangement uses TRBV18 and TRBJ1-5; D is possibly TRBD1 (6 bases). Between the trimmed V and J ends, which lost 2 bases and 7 bases, there was a span of 15 bases. Germline assignment: CDR1 KGHSH and CDR2 LQKENI. The CDR3 consists of 15 residues. CDR3 bases: TGTGCCAGCTCACCATCGGAGGCAGGGGAGCAGCCCCAGCATTTT. Translated, it gives CASSPSEAGEQPQHF.

V usage is TRBV5-1 and J usage is TRBJ2-1; 10 bases are a match to TRBD2. The trim removed 2 bases at V and 8 bases at J, leaving 10 bases unmatched. CDR3 length: 16 amino acids. CDR1 and CDR2 from the germline V gene are SGHRS and YFSETQ. This CDR3 is CASSFNLAGGRDEQFF. CDR3 nucleotide sequence: TGCGCCAGCAGCTTTAACTTAGCGGGGGGTCGGGATGAGCAGTTCTTC.

V gene TRBV19 combines with J gene TRBJ2-7; 8 nucleotides match TRBD1. The CDR3 runs to 16 residues. The J segment lost 4 bases and the V segment lost 4 bases, leaving 12 bases of the junction unmatched. The germline gives CDR1 LNHDA, CDR2 SQIVND (reference sequence). The CDR3 bases are TGTGCCAGTAGTAACCTGAGAAGACAGGGGCCATACGAGCAGTACTTC. The encoded protein is CASSNLRRQGPYEQYF.

The chain couples TRBV5-6 to TRBJ1-4, with 7 bases matching TRBD1. This CDR3 has 16 amino acids. V was clipped by 3 bases and J by 3 bases; unmatched bases: 8. The V gene's germline CDR1 is SGHDT and CDR2 YYEEEE. The CDR3 loop is CASSSIRQGSNEKLFF. CDR3 nucleotide sequence: TGTGCCAGCAGCTCCATTCGACAGGGATCTAATGAAAAACTGTTTTTT.

The chain links TRBV21-1 to TRBJ1-1; the table's D call, TRBD1, has no DNA check behind it. TRBV21-1 is a documented pseudogene. The CDR3 is 15 residues long. This CDR3 is CASSKNRGSRTEAFF. In DNA, the CDR3 is TGTGCCAGCAGCAAAAACAGGGGGTCTAGGACTGAAGCTTTCTTT.

This chain links TRBV9 with TRBJ1-5, with D maybe TRBD1 (5 bases). CDR3 length: 16 amino acids. V was trimmed by 5 bases and J by 2 bases, leaving 17 bases between them. CDR1 and CDR2 (germline): SGDLS, YYNGEE. The CDR3, as DNA: TGTGCCAGCAGTGAAGGGGACTCCCTGGGCAATCAGCCCCAGCATTTT. Its translation is CASSEGDSLGNQPQHF.

The chain combines TRBV27 with TRBJ2-1, with TRBD2 as a possible D gene (5 bases). Germline assignment: CDR1 MNHEY and CDR2 SMNVEV (reference sequence). The CDR3 consists of 12 residues. Trimming shortened V by 8 bases and J by 1 base, and 6 bases separated the two germline ends. CDR3 loop: CASGESYNEQFF. The CDR3 DNA follows: TGTGCCAGCGGGGAGTCCTACAATGAGCAGTTCTTC.

The rearrangement uses TRBV3-1 (or the pseudogene TRBV3-2) and TRBJ2-7; D gene unclear. The CDR3 is 16 residues long. The germline V gene has CDR1 LGHDT and CDR2 YNNKEL (reference sequence). Trimming pared 4 bases from V and 4 bases from J, leaving 20 bases between. The CDR3 loop reads CASSPGLLSRGYEQYF. CDR3 coding DNA: TGTGCCAGCAGCCCCGGGTTGCTTAGCCGTGGGTACGAGCAGTACTTC.

V gene TRBV19 combines with J gene TRBJ2-5; TRBD2 agrees at 10 bases. CDR1 is LNHDA, CDR2 SQIVND, per germline (reference sequence). The CDR3 sequence is 16 residues long. Losses at the gene ends were 5 bases for V and 5 bases for J; bases not matched to a gene: 11. Here the CDR3 reads CASSLPGLATTETQYF. Here the CDR3 DNA reads TGTGCCAGTAGTCTGCCGGGACTAGCGACGACTGAGACCCAGTACTTC.

The table lists this clone with a few counts. The genes are TRBV3-1 (or the pseudogene TRBV3-2) and TRBJ2-7; D gene uncertain. Germline V gene data show CDR1 as LGHDT and CDR2 as YNNKEL (reference sequence). The CDR3 extends over 14 amino acids. Between the trimmed V and J ends, which lost 0 bases and 0 bases, there was a span of 6 bases. The CDR3 reads CASSQEFLSYEQYF. DNA of the CDR3: TGTGCCAGCAGCCAAGAGTTCCTCTCCTACGAGCAGTACTTC.

CDR3 DNA: TGTGCCAGCAGCTCGGACAGGGGATACACTGAAGCTTTCTTT. Its translation: CASSSDRGYTEAFF. This chain links TRBV5-4 with TRBJ1-1; 9 nucleotides line up with TRBD1. After removal of 3 bases from V and 3 bases from J, the junction contained 3 bases not matched to a gene. The germline gives CDR1 SGHNT, CDR2 YYREEE (reference sequence). This CDR3 comprises 14 residues.

This chain uses TRBV12-3 or TRBV12-4 with TRBJ2-2, with D perhaps matching TRBD1 (5 bases). Trimming removed 8 bases from V and 0 bases from J, with 7 bases in between. The CDR3 is 13 residues long. CDR3 region: CASDRPNTGELFF. CDR3 DNA: TGTGCCAGCGACAGACCGAACACCGGGGAGCTGTTTTTT.

The gene calls are TRBV27 and TRBJ2-5, with 12 bases lining up with TRBD1. The CDR3 runs 17 residues. Germline trimming cut 5 bases from V and 4 bases from J; bases unmatched to any gene: 11. Germline V gives CDR1 MNHEY, CDR2 SMNVEV (reference sequence). The CDR3 nucleotides are TGTGCCAGCAGTCCCCTGGGGACAGGGGGCCTCGGAGAGACCCAGTACTTC. Amino acids: CASSPLGTGGLGETQYF.

The chain employs TRBV5-6 and TRBJ1-1; 9 nucleotides match TRBD1. This CDR3 contains 14 residues. V was clipped by 3 bases and J by 6 bases; unmatched bases: 6. In germline, CDR1 is SGHDT, CDR2 YYEEEE. Written as DNA, the CDR3 is TGTGCCAGCAGCTCCGAACAGGGGGCCGCTGAAGCTTTCTTT. Translated, it gives CASSSEQGAAEAFF.

V gene TRBV7-3 combines with J gene TRBJ2-5; maybe TRBD2 (5 bases). Trimming removed 2 bases at V and 5 bases at J, with 9 bases between. Germline-derived CDR1 and CDR2 are SGHTA and FQGTGA. The CDR3 loop spans 13 amino acids. CDR3 nucleotides: TGTGCCAGCAGCTTAGCGGGCGGGGAGACCCAGTACTTC. Residues: CASSLAGGETQYF. The entire variable domain, with the rest obtained from reference TRBV7-3 and TRBJ2-5, is as follows: GAGVSQTPSNKVTEKGKYVELRCDPISGHTALYWYRQSLGQGPEFLIYFQGTGAADDSGLPNDRFFAVRPEGSVSTLKIQRTERGDSAVYLCASSLAGGETQYFGPGTRLLVL.

The CDR3 sequence is CASRPTIRQGSTETQYF. In DNA, the CDR3 is TGTGCCAGTAGACCTACCATTCGACAGGGGAGTACAGAGACCCAGTACTTC. V and J are TRBV19 and TRBJ2-5; 8 nucleotides match TRBD1. V dropped 6 bases and J dropped 4; count of bases not matched to a gene: 16. Per germline, CDR1 LNHDA and CDR2 SQIVND (reference sequence). The CDR3 runs 17 residues.

This chain links TRBV18 with TRBJ2-2, with a weak D call TRBD2 (6 bases). Looked up from germline, CDR1 is KGHSH and CDR2 is LQKENI. The CDR3 consists of 16 residues. V shed 2 bases and J shed 6 bases, with 16 bases lying between them. CDR3 nucleotides: TGTGCCAGCTCACCATTTCGGGGCGGGGACGCCGGGGAGCTGTTTTTT. Amino acid sequence: CASSPFRGGDAGELFF.

The chain combines TRBV9 with TRBJ1-2; perhaps TRBD1 as D (6 bases). V was cut by 3 bases and J by 8 bases, with 14 bases left in between. This CDR3 spans 13 amino acids. In germline, CDR1 is SGDLS, CDR2 YYNGEE. In DNA, the CDR3 is TGTGCCAGCAGCGGCACAGGGAAGGGCGGCTACACCTTC. Amino acids: CASSGTGKGGYTF.

CDR3 bases: TGTGCCAGCAGCCAAGTCTTGTACGAGCAGTACTTC. This translates into CASSQVLYEQYF. V is TRBV14 and J is TRBJ2-7, with D unresolved. Germline V CDR1 and CDR2: SGHDN, FVKESK. V lost 1 base, J lost 4 bases, and 5 bases lay in between. The CDR3 is made up of 12 amino acids.

The chain employs TRBV11-1 and TRBJ2-2; TRBD2 is a possible D gene (6 bases). The CDR3 runs 15 residues. Trimming left V 5 bases short and J 0 bases short, with 10 bases between. Germline loops: CDR1 SGHAT, CDR2 FQDESV (reference sequence). The CDR3 is CASSGAGPNTGELFF. The CDR3 nucleotides read TGTGCCAGCAGCGGGGCGGGACCGAACACCGGGGAGCTGTTTTTT.

This chain links TRBV15 with TRBJ1-2, with a tentative D call TRBD1 (6 bases). The CDR3 covers 13 residues. Trimming took off 5 bases at V and 2 bases at J, with 9 bases between the two ends. From germline, CDR1 is LNHNV and CDR2 YYDKDF (reference sequence). The CDR3 DNA reads TGTGCCACCAGCCAGGGGATGAACTATGGCTACACCTTC. Its protein product is CATSQGMNYGYTF.

This chain joins TRBV6-5 and TRBJ2-2; 7 bases match TRBD1. There are 15 residues in the CDR3. The V gene end was trimmed by 2 bases and the J gene end by 0 bases; junction bases not matched to a gene: 0. Germline V gene sequence: CDR1 MNHEY, CDR2 SVGAGI. Here the CDR3 DNA reads TGTGCCAGCAGTTACGGGACAGCGAACACCGGGGAGCTGTTTTTT. Its protein product is CASSYGTANTGELFF.

The chain recombines TRBV6-2 or TRBV6-3 with TRBJ2-7, with 7 positions matching TRBD1. The germline V gene has CDR1 MNHEY and CDR2 SVGEGT. The CDR3 totals 13 residues. V gave up 6 bases and J gave up 2 bases; unmatched junction bases: 4. CDR3 DNA sequence: TGTGCCAGCAGCACCGGGACAGCCTACGAGCAGTACTTC. Its protein is CASSTGTAYEQYF.